This T cell receptor (beta chain) emerged from a study of shared clonotypes between healthy human individuals. Turning to the study itself: CD4 naive and CD4 memory each took three plates per donor, while CD8 naive took two and CD8 memory one. Broader study findings: Rarefaction showed that sequencing of sorted subsets was incomplete (despite large depth).

As defined, naive CD8 cells were CD45RO-negative and positively selected for CCR7, with terminally differentiated effector memory CD45RA+ cells excluded. Comment on this clone: Its antigen is unknown.

The assay ran at deep level. Sorted-subset replicate PCR reactions were performed with approximately 0.2 ug DNA, corresponding to tens of thousands of T cell genomes. The table came from immunoSEQ multiplex PCR; TCRdb's copy has only in-frame clones and leaves some out. The profile shows about 580,000 clones, 98% of them singletons. Losses at the gene ends were 9 bases for V and 1 base for J; bases not matched to a gene: 5. The CDR3 is 14 amino acids. Germline V gene data show CDR1 as SNHLY and CDR2 as FYNNEI. The sequenced sample consisted of naive CD8+ T cells sorted from blood. This chain links TRBV2 with TRBJ2-1; 8 bases are shared with TRBD2. The TCR originated in a man younger than 40 in good health. This CDR3 reads CASNSGISYNEQFF. In DNA form, the CDR3 reads TGTGCCAGTAATAGCGGGATATCCTACAATGAGCAGTTCTTC.